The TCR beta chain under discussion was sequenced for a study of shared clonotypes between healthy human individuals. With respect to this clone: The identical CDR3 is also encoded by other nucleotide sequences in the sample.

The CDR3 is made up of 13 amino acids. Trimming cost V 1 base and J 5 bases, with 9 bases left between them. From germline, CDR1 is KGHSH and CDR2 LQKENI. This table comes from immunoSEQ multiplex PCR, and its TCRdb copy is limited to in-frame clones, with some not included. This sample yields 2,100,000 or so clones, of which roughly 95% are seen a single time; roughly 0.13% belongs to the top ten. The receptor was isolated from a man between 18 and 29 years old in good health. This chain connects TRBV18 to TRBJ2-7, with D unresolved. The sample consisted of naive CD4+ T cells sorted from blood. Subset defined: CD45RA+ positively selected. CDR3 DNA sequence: TGTGCCAGCTCACCACAGGGCGCCCACGAGCAGTACTTC. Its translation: CASSPQGAHEQYF.